This T cell receptor beta chain was identified in a study of blood T cell repertoires in COVID-19. Background on the study: PBMCs, B-cell-depleted T cells, or T cells provided the cDNA or gDNA that made up the material.

Study processing details: Researchers report that nucleated cell counts were estimated from reference gene primer amplification. Data came from immunoSEQ multiplex PCR; TCRdb stores just in-frame clones and leaves some out. The V and J calls and clone size are taken from that table; D and trimming were inferred from the DNA. The top ten hold around 3.5% of the sample, which has approximately 160,000 clones, over 60% seen once. Germline CDR1 is SGHTA and CDR2 is FQGTGA. With V trimmed by 5 bases and J by 4 bases, 5 bases remained unmatched. The CDR3 runs to 15 residues. Sequencing was carried out using peripheral blood. This clonotype originated in a woman of 80 years or more with acute or convalescent COVID-19. The gene calls are TRBV7-3 and TRBJ2-1; 10 bases fit TRBD1. CDR3: CASSKDRGQYNEQFF. The CDR3 nucleotides read TGTGCCAGCAGCAAAGACAGGGGGCAATACAATGAGCAGTTCTTC.